Only one count was recorded for the clone carrying this T cell receptor beta chain. Its antigen is still unknown. The data were taken from a study of T cell clonotyping in hematopoietic cell transplantation. Study overall: Pretransplant recipient samples were taken after cytoreduction.

Time point reported: recipient sample about 28 days before transplant, after cytoreduction. Only in-frame clones appear in the TCRdb table, and some are missing; sequencing was by immunoSEQ multiplex PCR. This table holds tens of thousands of clones, under 90% found once. Study results and caveats: Recipient TCR diversity dropped after transplant; expanded clonotypes rose from day 30 to 180. Broader posttransplant TCR repertoire diversity was predicted by graft donor and pretransplant recipient Inverse Simpson Index values. Without cell sorting, CD4 versus CD8 contributions remain unresolved.

The sample in question was peripheral blood mononuclear cells, obtained before stem cell transplant. This sequence originates from a man in his 60s with biphenotypic leukemia. Some clones in this sample may be carry-over from other donors' samples.

This CDR3 reads CASSQSGPGPATEAFF. CDR3 nucleotides: TGCGCCAGCAGTCAATCTGGTCCGGGGCCGGCCACTGAAGCTTTCTTT. The chain combines TRBV23-1 with TRBJ1-1, with D maybe TRBD1 (5 bases). TRBV23-1 is an ORF; its function is uncertain. The CDR3 loop spans 16 amino acids. V dropped 0 bases and J dropped 4 bases, with 15 bases sitting between them.